Many counts were recorded for the clone carrying this T cell receptor beta chain. Its antigen is unidentified. Trimming took 5 bases from V and 1 from J, leaving 13 bases between them. Germline CDR1 reads SGHTA; CDR2 reads FQGNSA. This CDR3 has 15 amino acids. This sample stems from a study of T cell repertoires in cytomegalovirus infection. Overall study: HLA-B-restricted CMV epitopes that are well studied were used alongside recently identified HLA-C-restricted ones. Signatures in public TCR beta sequences pointed to both CMV infection and matching HLA type.

TCRdb passed the reads through MiXCR, listing each CDR3 protein once. This sample carries about 280,000 distinct CDR3 sequences, 22% of them seen once, and the ten largest clones take roughly 19%. Regarding the study as a whole: Cumulative public TCR beta family frequency identified carriers of CMV plus the relevant HLA.

The sequencing used cultured PBMCs, collected from culture after CMV antigen stimulation. This TCR was sampled from a human donor in good health (CMV status not recorded). Some clones in this sample may be carry-over from other donors' samples. This rearrangement joins TRBV7-2 to TRBJ2-3; D tentatively fits TRBD1 or TRBD2 (5 bases each). The CDR3 coding sequence is TGTGCCAGCAGCCTCACCGGGGCCGGCACAGATACGCAGTATTTT. Translated: CASSLTGAGTDTQYF. The full variable domain, rest sourced from reference TRBV7-2 and TRBJ2-3, is GAGVSQSPSNKVTEKGKDVELRCDPISGHTALYWYRQSLGQGLEFLIYFQGNSAPDKSGLPSDRFSAERTGGSVSTLTIQRTQQEDSAVYLCASSLTGAGTDTQYFGPGTRLTVL.